A selection of T cell receptor beta chains follows, all from one sample in a study of blood T cell repertoires in COVID-19. This table comes from immunoSEQ multiplex PCR, and its TCRdb copy is limited to in-frame clones, with some not included. Among approximately 13,000 clones listed, roughly four fifths were seen once. Sequenced: peripheral blood. The receptor source for this set is a boy younger than 10 with active or convalescent COVID-19. Each CDR3 is given with its conserved first and last residue. The D gene is left open where the match is weak. Clone size is not always given. Where it is, it says once, few, many or a class for expanded clones.

DNA,CDR3,size,V,D,J
TGCAGCGCTGGAGGGTTTAATGAGCAGTTCTTC,CSAGGFNEQFF,-,TRBV29-1,-,TRBJ2-1
TGTGCCAGCAGGGGTGGACAGTTTTCCCAAGAGACCCAGTACTTC,CASRGGQFSQETQYF,-,TRBV5-5,-,TRBJ2-5
TGTGCCAGCAGTGAAGCGGGCCTAGCGGGGGTCACAGATACGCAGTATTTT,CASSEAGLAGVTDTQYF,-,TRBV2,TRBD2,TRBJ2-3
TGTGCCAGCAGTGAAATAGCGGGGCGTCCCTACGAGCAGTACTTC,CASSEIAGRPYEQYF,-,TRBV6-1,TRBD2,TRBJ2-7
TGTGCCACCGGGTCAGGGGGCAGGCAGCCCCAGCATTTT,CATGSGGRQPQHF,once,TRBV28,TRBD1,TRBJ1-5
TGTGCCAGCTCAGCAGGGGGCCGGGAGACCCAGTACTTC,CASSAGGRETQYF,-,TRBV18,TRBD1,TRBJ2-5
TGTGCCAGCAGCTCCCAGACTGGCTTCGGGGGGGATGAGCAGTTCTTC,CASSSQTGFGGDEQFF,-,TRBV11-2,TRBD2,TRBJ2-1
TGCGCCAGCAGCCAAGTCACTGCAACTAATGAAAAACTGTTTTTT,CASSQVTATNEKLFF,-,TRBV4-3,-,TRBJ1-4
TGTGCCAGCAGCCCGAAGAGAGGGGGCGCGAGCTATGGCTACACCTTC,CASSPKRGGASYGYTF,-,TRBV7-9,TRBD1,TRBJ1-2
TGCAGCGTTAAAGGGAGAGCCAACAATGAGCAGTTCTTC,CSVKGRANNEQFF,-,TRBV29-1,-,TRBJ2-1
TGTGCCAGCAGCTTCGCCGGGACTAGCGGGAGTAAGAGGGAGCTGTTTTTT,CASSFAGTSGSKRELFF,-,TRBV11-2,TRBD2,TRBJ2-2
TGTGCCAGCAGGGAGAAAACAACCTACGAGCAGTACTTC,CASREKTTYEQYF,few,TRBV18,-,TRBJ2-7
TGTGCCAGCTCACCGTCCACTTTAGCGGAGAGCTCCTACGAGCAGTACTTC,CASSPSTLAESSYEQYF,-,TRBV6-4,-,TRBJ2-7
TGCGCCAGCAGCCAAATAGACTCACTAGCGGGATGGGGGGTCCAAGAGACCCAGTACTTC,CASSQIDSLAGWGVQETQYF,-,TRBV4-1,TRBD2,TRBJ2-5
TGTGCCAGCAGGCCAACAGGGAACGGGGAGCTGTTTTTT,CASRPTGNGELFF,few,TRBV12-3/TRBV12-4,-,TRBJ2-2
TGTGCCAGCTCATTCAAAGAGACCCAGTACTTC,CASSFKETQYF,-,TRBV18,-,TRBJ2-5
TGTGCCAGCAGTTCCCGGACAGGGGGCCGTGTAGTCAACGTCCTGACTTTC,CASSSRTGGRVVNVLTF,-,TRBV27,TRBD1,TRBJ2-6
TGTGCCAGCAGTTACTTGGGGCTGAATGGCTACACCTTC,CASSYLGLNGYTF,-,TRBV6-5,-,TRBJ1-2
TGTGCCAGCAGCTCGGACAGGGGAAGCGAGACCCAGTACTTC,CASSSDRGSETQYF,medium-sized,TRBV5-4,TRBD1,TRBJ2-5
TGTGCCAGCAGCCACGGGACAGCGAACACTGAAGCTTTCTTT,CASSHGTANTEAFF,-,TRBV3-1/TRBV3-2,TRBD1,TRBJ1-1
TGTGCCAGCAGCTTACAGTCTAGCGGGAGGGCCGCAGATACGCAGTATTTT,CASSLQSSGRAADTQYF,-,TRBV7-2,TRBD2,TRBJ2-3
TGTGCCAGCAGCCCTAGGACTAGCGGGGGGGGAGTCACAGATACGCAGTATTTT,CASSPRTSGGGVTDTQYF,-,TRBV9,TRBD2,TRBJ2-3
TGTGCCAGCAGTTTTAACAGGGATGGTAGTAGGAACACCATATATTTT,CASSFNRDGSRNTIYF,few,TRBV28,-,TRBJ1-3
TGTGCCAGCAGCGCTGACAGGAACACTGAAGCTTTCTTT,CASSADRNTEAFF,-,TRBV9,-,TRBJ1-1
TGTGCCAGCAGTGAAAGGCAAGGGGCCTACGAGCAGTACTTC,CASSERQGAYEQYF,few,TRBV2,-,TRBJ2-7
TGTGCCAGTAGCCCCACCGGAGGGACCGGGGAGCTGTTTTTT,CASSPTGGTGELFF,-,TRBV19,-,TRBJ2-2
TGTGCCAGCTCACAGGGACAGGGGGATGGCTACACCTTC,CASSQGQGDGYTF,-,TRBV18,TRBD1,TRBJ1-2
TGTGCCAGTAGTATCTCCTGGGACAGAGGTCCCCTTTACGAGCAGTACTTC,CASSISWDRGPLYEQYF,-,TRBV19,TRBD1,TRBJ2-7
TGTGCCTGGAGTGTAGGCAGGGGGGACTATGGCTACACCTTC,CAWSVGRGDYGYTF,-,TRBV30,TRBD1,TRBJ1-2
TGTGCCAGCAGCTCTTGGGGGGATAATTCACCCCTCCACTTT,CASSSWGDNSPLHF,few,TRBV7-9,-,TRBJ1-6
TGTGCCAGCAGTTACTCTGGAGCGGGAGGGAACAATGAGCAGTTCTTC,CASSYSGAGGNNEQFF,-,TRBV6-5,TRBD2,TRBJ2-1
TGTGCCAGCAGCTTAGGGGGGGATACCTACAATGAGCAGTTCTTC,CASSLGGDTYNEQFF,-,TRBV11-2,-,TRBJ2-1
TGTGCCAGCATGTTAACTACCACCGGGGAGCTGTTTTTT,CASMLTTTGELFF,-,TRBV2,-,TRBJ2-2
TGTGCCAGCAGCGAGATACGGAGCAGCTATGGCTACACCTTC,CASSEIRSSYGYTF,-,TRBV7-2,-,TRBJ1-2
TGTGCCAGCGGGGTAGGAGCAGGGGGGCCCTACGAGCAGTACTTC,CASGVGAGGPYEQYF,few,TRBV11-2,-,TRBJ2-7
TGCGCCAGCAGCTTACAACAGGGGGCGGGTAACTATGGCTACACCTTC,CASSLQQGAGNYGYTF,-,TRBV5-1,TRBD1,TRBJ1-2
TGTGCCAGCAGGTCCTCGGTGAGCAATCAGCCCCAGCATTTT,CASRSSVSNQPQHF,-,TRBV27,-,TRBJ1-5
TGTGCCAGCTTCGGGAGGGCAGGAAACACCATATATTTT,CASFGRAGNTIYF,-,TRBV28,-,TRBJ1-3
TGTGCCAGCAGGGACAGGGGAGGCGGCTATGGCTACACCTTC,CASRDRGGGYGYTF,-,TRBV28,TRBD1,TRBJ1-2
TGTGCCAGCAGCTTACGGACAGGGCCTACCTACGAGCAGTACTTC,CASSLRTGPTYEQYF,few,TRBV7-6,TRBD1,TRBJ2-7
TGTGCCAGCAGCCCATCCGGACTGGACGGAGAGACCCAGTACTTC,CASSPSGLDGETQYF,-,TRBV7-2,-,TRBJ2-5